This T cell receptor (beta chain) was profiled in a study of cytomegalovirus exposure and HLA in healthy donors. CDR3 length: 17 amino acids. For this clone: Its specificity is unknown.

Study observations and caveats: Highest at DRB1 and lowest at HLA-C, TCR association rates differed among HLA loci in a later analysis. The study dropped some indistinguishable V segments, TRBV6-2 and TRBV6-3 among them.

Healthy bone marrow donors formed the donor group. The PCR had 60 Vbeta and 13 Jbeta primers. The data were produced by immunoSEQ multiplex PCR, yet TCRdb's version contains in-frame clones alone and is incomplete. The data show approximately 61,000 clones, with under 85% seen just once and about 53% held by the top ten. The rearrangement joins TRBV7-5 to TRBJ2-2; the tabulated D call, TRBD1, remains unverified against the DNA. TRBV7-5 is noted as a pseudogene. This sequence was found in a man aged 50-59 years in good health and CMV-seropositive. Sample: PBMCs. This chain's CDR3 is CVRSLGRQGARAGELFF. CDR3 in DNA: TGTGTCAGAAGCTTAGGGCGGCAGGGGGCTCGCGCCGGGGAGCTGTTTTTT.